The source of this T cell receptor (beta chain) is a study of blood T cell repertoires in COVID-19. TCRdb keeps only in-frame clones here, not all; method: immunoSEQ multiplex PCR. The sample has 95,000 to 100,000 clones; 84% are singletons. The CDR3 consists of 15 residues. V shed 3 bases and J shed 2 bases, with 12 bases lying between them. Germline V lookup: CDR1 MDHEN, CDR2 SYDVKM. The rearrangement joins TRBV28 to TRBJ2-3; the D gene is possibly TRBD2 (7 bases). What was sequenced was peripheral blood. The clonotype originates from a human donor in a cohort sampled during active COVID-19. The CDR3 loop is CASSFRGGATDTQYF. In DNA form, the CDR3 reads TGTGCCAGCAGTTTTCGAGGGGGGGCCACAGATACGCAGTATTTT.